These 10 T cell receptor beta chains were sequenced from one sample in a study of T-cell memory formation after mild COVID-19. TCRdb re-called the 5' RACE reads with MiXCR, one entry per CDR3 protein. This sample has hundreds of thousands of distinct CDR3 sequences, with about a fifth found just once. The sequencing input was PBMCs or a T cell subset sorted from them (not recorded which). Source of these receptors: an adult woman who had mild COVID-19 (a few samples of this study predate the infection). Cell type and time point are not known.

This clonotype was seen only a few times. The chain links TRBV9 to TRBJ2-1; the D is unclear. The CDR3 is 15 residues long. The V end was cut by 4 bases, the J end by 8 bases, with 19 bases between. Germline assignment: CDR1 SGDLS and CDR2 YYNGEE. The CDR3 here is CASSSTGAHRHEQFF. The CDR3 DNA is TGTGCCAGCAGCTCCACCGGAGCGCATCGGCATGAGCAGTTCTTC.

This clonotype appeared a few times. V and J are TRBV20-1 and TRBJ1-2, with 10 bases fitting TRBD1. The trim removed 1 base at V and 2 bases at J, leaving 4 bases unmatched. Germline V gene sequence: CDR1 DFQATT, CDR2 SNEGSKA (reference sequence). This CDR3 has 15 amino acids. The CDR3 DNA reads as TGCAGTGCTAGAGGGGACAGGGGATTGAACTATGGCTACACCTTC. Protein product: CSARGDRGLNYGYTF.

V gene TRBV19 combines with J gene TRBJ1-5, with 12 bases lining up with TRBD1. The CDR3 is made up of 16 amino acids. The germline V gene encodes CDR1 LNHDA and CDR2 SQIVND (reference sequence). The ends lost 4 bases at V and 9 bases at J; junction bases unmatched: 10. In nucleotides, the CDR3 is TGTGCCAGTAGTACCTCCGGGACAGGGGGCGGACTGCCCCAGCATTTT. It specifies CASSTSGTGGGLPQHF.

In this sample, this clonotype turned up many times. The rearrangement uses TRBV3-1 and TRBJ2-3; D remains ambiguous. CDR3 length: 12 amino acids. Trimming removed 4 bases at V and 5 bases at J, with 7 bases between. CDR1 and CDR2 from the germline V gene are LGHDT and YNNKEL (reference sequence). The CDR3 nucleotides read TGTGCCAGCAGCCCTGGGGTAGATACGCAGTATTTT. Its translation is CASSPGVDTQYF.

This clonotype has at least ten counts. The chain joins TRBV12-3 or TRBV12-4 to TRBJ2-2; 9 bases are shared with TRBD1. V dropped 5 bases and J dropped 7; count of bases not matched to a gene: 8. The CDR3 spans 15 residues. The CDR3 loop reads CASSLQGARDGELFF. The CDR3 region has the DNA TGTGCCAGCAGTCTACAGGGGGCGCGGGACGGGGAGCTGTTTTTT.

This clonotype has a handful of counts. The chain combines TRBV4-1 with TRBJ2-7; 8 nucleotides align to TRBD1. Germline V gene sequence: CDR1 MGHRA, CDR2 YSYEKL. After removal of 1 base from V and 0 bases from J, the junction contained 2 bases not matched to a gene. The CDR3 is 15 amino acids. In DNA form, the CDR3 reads TGCGCCAGCAGCCAAGGACAGGGGCACTCCTACGAGCAGTACTTC. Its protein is CASSQGQGHSYEQYF.

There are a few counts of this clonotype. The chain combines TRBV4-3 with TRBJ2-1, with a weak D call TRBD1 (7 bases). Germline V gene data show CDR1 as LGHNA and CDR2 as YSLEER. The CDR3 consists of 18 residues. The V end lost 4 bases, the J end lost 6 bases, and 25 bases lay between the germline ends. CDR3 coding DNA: TGCGCCAGCAGCCGGACGACAGGGCTAAACCTCGGGGGCAATGAGCAGTTCTTC. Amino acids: CASSRTTGLNLGGNEQFF.

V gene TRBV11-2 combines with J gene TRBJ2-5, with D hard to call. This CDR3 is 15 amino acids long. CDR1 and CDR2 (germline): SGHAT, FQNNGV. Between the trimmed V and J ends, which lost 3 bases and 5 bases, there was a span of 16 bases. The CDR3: CASSFDQSKGETQYF. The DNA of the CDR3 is TGTGCCAGCAGCTTTGACCAGTCGAAAGGGGAGACCCAGTACTTC.

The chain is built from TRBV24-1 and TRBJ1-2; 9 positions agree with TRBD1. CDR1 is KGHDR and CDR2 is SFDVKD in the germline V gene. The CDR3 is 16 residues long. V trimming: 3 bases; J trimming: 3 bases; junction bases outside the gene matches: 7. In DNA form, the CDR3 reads TGTGCCACCAGTGATCTCCCGGGACAGGGTGACTATGGCTACACCTTC. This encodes CATSDLPGQGDYGYTF.

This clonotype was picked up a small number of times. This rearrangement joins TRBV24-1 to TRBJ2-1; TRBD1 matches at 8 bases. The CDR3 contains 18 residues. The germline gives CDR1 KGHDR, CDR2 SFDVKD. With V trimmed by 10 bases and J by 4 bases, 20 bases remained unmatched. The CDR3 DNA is TGTGCCACTGCGGCCGGGACAGGACCTGTCCCCCTATACAATGAGCAGTTCTTC. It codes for CATAAGTGPVPLYNEQFF.